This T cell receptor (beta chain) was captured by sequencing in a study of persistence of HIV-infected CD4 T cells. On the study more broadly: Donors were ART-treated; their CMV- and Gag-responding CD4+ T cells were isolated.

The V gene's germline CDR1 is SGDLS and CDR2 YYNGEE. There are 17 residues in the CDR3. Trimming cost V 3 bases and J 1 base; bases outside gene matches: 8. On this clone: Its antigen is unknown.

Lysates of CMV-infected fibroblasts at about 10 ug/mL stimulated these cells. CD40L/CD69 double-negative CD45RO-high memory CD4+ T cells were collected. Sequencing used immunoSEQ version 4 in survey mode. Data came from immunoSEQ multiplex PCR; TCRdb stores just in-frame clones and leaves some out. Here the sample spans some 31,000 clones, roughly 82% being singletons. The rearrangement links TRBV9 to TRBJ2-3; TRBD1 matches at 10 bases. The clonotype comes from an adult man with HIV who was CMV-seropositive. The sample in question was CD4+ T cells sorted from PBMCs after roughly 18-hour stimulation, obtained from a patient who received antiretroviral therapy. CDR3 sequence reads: CASSGQGAELRTDTQYF. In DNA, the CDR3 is TGTGCCAGCAGCGGACAGGGGGCCGAGTTGCGCACAGATACGCAGTATTTT.